The source of this TCR beta chain is a study of Ad26.COV2.S vaccination and SARS-CoV-2 variants. General study findings and limits: Possible underestimation of total T cell responses by the TCR breadth and depth analyses was noted. Breadth, reportedly substantial, characterized the spike-specific CD8+ and CD4+ T cell responses after vaccination. Similar non-spike TCR breadth was seen in vaccine and placebo recipients.

This table comes from immunoSEQ multiplex PCR, and its TCRdb copy is limited to in-frame clones, with some not included. The sample has hundreds of thousands of clones, roughly nine tenths seen once. To note about this clone: The target antigen is unknown.

The source material was peripheral blood, sampled after recovery from COVID-19. This TCR was recovered from a human donor who had recovered from COVID-19.

The CDR3 coding sequence is TGTGCCACCCGTGCCGGGACTGTGATCTACGAGCAGTACTTC. This sequence encodes CATRAGTVIYEQYF. The gene calls are TRBV27 and TRBJ2-7; tentatively, D is TRBD2 (6 bases). The V and J ends lost 10 bases and 3 bases respectively, with 19 bases between them. The CDR3 has 14 amino acids. Germline V CDR1 and CDR2: MNHEY, SMNVEV (reference sequence).